The 22 T cell receptor beta chains given below trace back to one sample, sequenced in a study of T cells in Graves' hyperthyroidism and ophthalmopathy. Amplification targeted TCR beta CDR3 regions from RNA transcripts. TCR CDR3 regions were first amplified by RT-PCR with HTBI primers. TCRdb passed the multiplex PCR reads through MiXCR, listing each CDR3 protein once. In the table there are roughly 420,000 distinct CDR3 sequences, around 13% of which are singletons. Source material: blood. These receptors all stem from a young woman with Graves' hyperthyroidism.

This chain connects TRBV12-3 or TRBV12-4 to TRBJ1-1; a weak D match, TRBD1 (6 bases). This CDR3 has 19 residues. V lost 6 bases and J 3 bases, leaving 29 bases between the germline ends. CDR3 region: CASRNVGRGLSIMDTEAFF. In DNA, the CDR3 is TGTGCCAGCAGAAACGTAGGGAGGGGGTTATCGATCATGGACACTGAAGCTTTCTTT.

There are many counts of this clonotype. The V call is TRBV20-1, the J call TRBJ2-5; D not resolved. This CDR3 is built from 12 residues. V was shortened by 2 bases and J by 1 base, with 5 bases between the two germline ends. The germline gives CDR1 DFQATT, CDR2 SNEGSKA (reference sequence). The CDR3 reads CSARSIQETQYF. The CDR3 nucleotides are TGCAGTGCTAGATCGATCCAAGAGACCCAGTACTTC.

This clonotype was observed at least ten times. V gene TRBV28 combines with J gene TRBJ1-5; D not certain. This CDR3 has 14 amino acids. V was pared by 7 bases and J by 0 bases, with 10 bases between. CDR1 MDHEN and CDR2 SYDVKM come from the germline V gene. The CDR3 bases are TGTGCCAGCACCCAACTCCTTAGCAATCAGCCCCAGCATTTT. Its protein is CASTQLLSNQPQHF. Full variable domain (outside the CDR3, taken from reference TRBV28 and TRBJ1-5): DVKVTQSSRYLVKRTGEKVFLECVQDMDHENMFWYRQDPGLGLRLIYFSYDVKMKEKGDIPEGYSVSREKKERFSLILESASTNQTSMYLCASTQLLSNQPQHFGDGTRLSIL.

The chain is built from TRBV15 and TRBJ2-3; possibly TRBD2 for D (5 bases). The CDR3 extends over 15 amino acids. CDR1 LNHNV and CDR2 YYDKDF come from the germline V gene (reference sequence). Trimming took off 1 base at V and 0 bases at J, with 8 bases between the two ends. The CDR3 reads CATSRGAVSTDTQYF. The CDR3, as DNA: TGTGCCACCAGCAGAGGAGCGGTTAGCACAGATACGCAGTATTTT.

This clonotype was seen at least ten times. The rearrangement joins TRBV20-1 to TRBJ2-1, with 7 bases fitting TRBD2. V lost 4 bases to trimming and J lost 4 bases; unmatched junction nucleotides: 10. CDR3 length: 15 residues. CDR1 and CDR2 from the germline V gene are DFQATT and SNEGSKA (reference sequence). The chain's CDR3 is CSANPPSGNYNEQFF. In DNA form, the CDR3 reads TGCAGTGCTAACCCTCCTAGCGGAAATTACAATGAGCAGTTCTTC.

This clonotype was seen at least ten times. At one end the junction does not follow the germline gene, possibly because of a read error. The genes are TRBV30 and TRBJ1-5; the D is unclear. This CDR3 is built from 12 residues. The V gene's germline CDR1 is GTSNPN and CDR2 SVGIG (reference sequence). The CDR3 DNA is TGTGCCTGGAGTGTTGAGACTCAGCGCCAGCATTTT. Translating gives CAWSVETQRQHF. The complete variable domain, with remaining parts taken from reference TRBV30 and TRBJ1-5, reads SQTIHQWPATLVQPVGSPLSLECTVEGTSNPNLYWYRQAAGRGLQLLFYSVGIGQISSEVPQNLSASRPQDRQFILSSKKLLLSDSGFYLCAWSVETQRQHFGDGTRLSIL.

V is TRBV7-2 and J is TRBJ2-6; 7 nucleotides match TRBD2. V gave up 5 bases and J gave up 2 bases; unmatched junction bases: 3. The germline V gene has CDR1 SGHTA and CDR2 FQGNSA. There are 15 residues in the CDR3. CDR3 sequence reads: CASSAGETGANVLTF. The DNA for the CDR3 is TGTGCCAGCAGCGCGGGGGAAACTGGGGCCAACGTCCTGACTTTC.

The genes are TRBV6-1 and TRBJ1-2, with TRBD1 matching over 10 bases. The V and J ends lost 4 bases and 4 bases, in that order; junction bases with no gene match: 3. Germline CDR1 reads MNHNS; CDR2 reads SASEGT. The CDR3 is made up of 14 amino acids. CDR3 protein: CASSAGQGTYGYTF. The CDR3 nucleotides read TGTGCCAGCAGTGCGGGACAGGGGACCTATGGCTACACCTTC.

This clonotype was counted many times. The V call is TRBV2, the J call TRBJ1-5, with D possibly being TRBD1 (6 bases). Trimming took 3 bases from V and 0 from J, leaving 15 bases between them. Germline V lookup: CDR1 SNHLY, CDR2 FYNNEI. CDR3 length: 17 amino acids. The CDR3 sequence is CASSEPRGRGSNQPQHF. As DNA, the CDR3 is TGTGCCAGCAGTGAGCCACGGGGGCGGGGTAGCAATCAGCCCCAGCATTTT.

This clonotype has only one observation. The genes are TRBV9 and TRBJ1-1, with 7 bases fitting TRBD1. Trimming at V came to 3 bases and at J to 2 bases, leaving 7 bases not matched to a gene. The germline gives CDR1 SGDLS, CDR2 YYNGEE. The CDR3 is made up of 15 amino acids. The CDR3 spells CASSAEGASNTEAFF. CDR3 nucleotides: TGTGCCAGCAGCGCGGAGGGGGCCAGTAACACTGAAGCTTTCTTT.

At least ten counts were recorded for this clonotype. The chain links TRBV20-1 to TRBJ2-3; TRBD2 aligns across 12 bases. The V gene end was trimmed by 3 bases and the J gene end by 7 bases; junction bases not matched to a gene: 8. The germline V gene encodes CDR1 DFQATT and CDR2 SNEGSKA (reference sequence). The length of the CDR3 is 15 residues. The CDR3 loop is CSASSTSGSWNTQYF. In nucleotides, the CDR3 is TGCAGTGCTAGTTCGACTAGCGGGAGCTGGAATACGCAGTATTTT.

This clonotype was picked up many times. This chain uses TRBV6-2 or TRBV6-3 with TRBJ2-7; tentatively, D is TRBD1 (5 bases). Germline values: CDR1 MNHEY, CDR2 SVGEGT. The CDR3 spans 13 residues. V lost 4 bases and J lost 6, with 13 bases in between. DNA for the CDR3: TGTGCCAGCAGTTCAGGGCGCAGTGGCGAGCAGTACTTC. Protein: CASSSGRSGEQYF.

About this clonotype itself: Just one base apart from a much larger clone, this may be a read error. Likely a read error: the CDR3 ends without its conserved phenylalanine or tryptophan. This chain uses TRBV28 with TRBJ1-1; TRBD1 is a possible D gene (5 bases). The CDR3 is 12 residues long. Germline assignment: CDR1 MDHEN and CDR2 SYDVKM. The V end lost 3 bases, the J end lost 10 bases, and 12 bases lay between the germline ends. The CDR3 protein is CASSFIPGGAFL. The DNA of the CDR3 is TGTGCCAGCAGTTTCATTCCGGGGGGAGCTTTCCTT.

The chain couples TRBV5-1 to TRBJ2-3; D is tentatively TRBD1 or TRBD2 (5 bases each). The CDR3 covers 15 residues. Trimming took off 6 bases at V and 0 bases at J, with 14 bases between the two ends. Germline CDR1 reads SGHRS; CDR2 reads YFSETQ. The CDR3 region is CASTIRDGSTDTQYF. The CDR3 region has the DNA TGCGCCAGCACCATCCGGGACGGGAGCACAGATACGCAGTATTTT.

This rearrangement joins TRBV7-6 to TRBJ2-7; 8 bases align to TRBD2. CDR1 and CDR2 from the germline V gene are SGHVS and FNYEAQ. The CDR3 contains 16 residues. Losses at the gene ends were 1 base for V and 4 bases for J; bases not matched to a gene: 9. The CDR3 sequence: CASSLGASGQLYEQYF. DNA of the CDR3: TGTGCCAGCAGCTTAGGGGCTAGCGGGCAGTTATACGAGCAGTACTTC.

At least ten counts were recorded for this clonotype. The chain is built from TRBV18 and TRBJ2-1; 8 bases are shared with TRBD2. With 0 bases clipped from V and 6 bases from J, the junction kept 10 bases outside the gene matches. Germline V gene data show CDR1 as KGHSH and CDR2 as LQKENI. CDR3 length: 17 amino acids. The CDR3 spells CASSPPRDGRDGNEQFF. The CDR3 region has the DNA TGTGCCAGCTCACCACCGCGGGACGGGAGGGACGGCAATGAGCAGTTCTTC.

This clonotype was seen many times. As DNA, the CDR3 is TGTGCCAGCAGTTTAGCGCGAAGTGCCGGCTACACCTTC. As protein: CASSLARSAGYTF. The chain employs TRBV12-3 or TRBV12-4 and TRBJ1-2; D remains unclear. This CDR3 is 13 amino acids long. Trimming left V 0 bases short and J 8 bases short, with 10 bases between.

The CDR3 loop is CASSPGLAGGPREQYF. Here the CDR3 DNA reads TGCGCCAGCAGCCCCGGACTAGCGGGAGGGCCACGAGAGCAGTACTTC. This chain links TRBV10-2 with TRBJ2-7; 15 bases match TRBD2. V was clipped by 6 bases and J by 7 bases; unmatched bases: 10. Per the germline V gene, CDR1 is WSHSY and CDR2 is SAAADI. The CDR3 has 16 amino acids.

This clonotype has just a few counts. The chain recombines TRBV6-2 or TRBV6-3 with TRBJ2-4; a weak D match, TRBD2 (5 bases). The CDR3 extends over 17 amino acids. Trimming shortened V by 0 bases and J by 0 bases, and 12 bases separated the two germline ends. Germline V gene sequence: CDR1 MNHEY, CDR2 SVGEGT. The CDR3 reads CASSYSMSGLAKNIQYF. The CDR3 bases are TGTGCCAGCAGTTACTCGATGAGCGGACTAGCCAAAAACATTCAGTACTTC.

Ten or more counts support this clonotype. The V call is TRBV28, the J call TRBJ1-5; D remains ambiguous. CDR1 is MDHEN and CDR2 is SYDVKM in the germline V gene. The CDR3 runs to 11 residues. Between the trimmed V and J ends, which lost 3 bases and 7 bases, there was a span of 4 bases. CDR3 region: CASSFEQPQHF. The DNA of the CDR3 is TGTGCCAGCAGTTTTGAACAGCCCCAGCATTTT.

The V and J genes are TRBV29-1 and TRBJ2-1; D not certain. CDR1 is SQVTM, CDR2 ANQGSEA, per germline. The ends were cut back, 3 bases at V and 6 bases at J, with 9 bases in the middle. The CDR3 is 12 amino acids. The DNA for the CDR3 is TGCAGCGTTGATGTGGAGACCAATGAGCAGTTCTTC. Encoded protein: CSVDVETNEQFF.

About this clonotype itself: An end of the junction differs from the germline gene, which may be a read error. The chain combines TRBV5-1 with TRBJ1-4, with 9 bases aligning to TRBD1. This CDR3 contains 13 residues. Germline V gives CDR1 SGHRS, CDR2 YFSETQ. CDR3 protein: CASTDRGNEKPFF. In DNA form, the CDR3 reads TGCGCCAGCACGGACAGGGGTAATGAAAAACCGTTTTTT. Complete variable domain (other parts from reference TRBV5-1 and TRBJ1-4): KAGVTQTPRYLIKTRGQQVTLSCSPISGHRSVSWYQQTPGQGLQFLFEYFSETQRNKGNFPGRFSGRQFSNSRSEMNVSTLELGDSALYLCASTDRGNEKPFFGSGTQLSVL.